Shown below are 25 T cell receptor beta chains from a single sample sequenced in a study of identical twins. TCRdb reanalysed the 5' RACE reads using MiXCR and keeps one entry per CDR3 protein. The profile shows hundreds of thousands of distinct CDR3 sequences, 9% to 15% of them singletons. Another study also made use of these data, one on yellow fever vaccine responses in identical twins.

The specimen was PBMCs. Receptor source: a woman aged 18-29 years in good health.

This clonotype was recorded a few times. The CDR3 protein is CASSYSITEAFF. In DNA form, the CDR3 reads TGTGCCAGCAGTTATTCGATCACTGAAGCTTTCTTT. The rearrangement joins TRBV6-2 or TRBV6-3 to TRBJ1-1; D call uncertain. The germline V and J ends were trimmed by 3 bases and 4 bases, with 6 bases remaining between them. The CDR3 length is 12 residues. Germline V gene sequence: CDR1 MNHEY, CDR2 SVGEGT.

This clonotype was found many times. CDR3 sequence reads: CASRLAGVETQYF. The CDR3 region has the DNA TGTGCCAGCAGACTAGCGGGGGTTGAGACCCAGTACTTC. The rearrangement joins TRBV6-6 to TRBJ2-5, with TRBD2 matching over 11 bases. V gave up 6 bases and J gave up 5 bases; unmatched junction bases: 2. From germline, CDR1 is MNHNY and CDR2 SVGAGI (reference sequence). The CDR3 has 13 residues.

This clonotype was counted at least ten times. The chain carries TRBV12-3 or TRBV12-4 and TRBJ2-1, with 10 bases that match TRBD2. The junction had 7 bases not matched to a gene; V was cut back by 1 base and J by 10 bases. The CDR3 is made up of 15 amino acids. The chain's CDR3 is CASSLGLAGTTEQFF. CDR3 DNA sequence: TGTGCCAGCAGTTTAGGACTAGCGGGTACCACCGAGCAGTTCTTC.

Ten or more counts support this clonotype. Here the CDR3 reads CATRGGTNEQFF. In DNA, the CDR3 is TGTGCCACCAGGGGAGGGACGAATGAGCAGTTCTTC. This chain connects TRBV6-5 to TRBJ2-1; maybe TRBD2 (7 bases). The V gene's germline CDR1 is MNHEY and CDR2 SVGAGI. V lost 10 bases to trimming and J lost 7 bases, with 14 bases between them. The CDR3 spans 12 residues.

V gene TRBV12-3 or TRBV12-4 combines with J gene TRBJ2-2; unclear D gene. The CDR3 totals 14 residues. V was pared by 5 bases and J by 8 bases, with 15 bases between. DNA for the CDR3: TGTGCCAGCAGTCAGCGCTTGGTGGAGGGGGAGCTGTTTTTT. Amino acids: CASSQRLVEGELFF.

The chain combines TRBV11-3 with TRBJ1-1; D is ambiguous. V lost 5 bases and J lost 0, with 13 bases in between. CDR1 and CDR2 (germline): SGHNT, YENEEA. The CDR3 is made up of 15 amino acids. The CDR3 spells CASSPTSLVNTEAFF. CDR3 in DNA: TGTGCCAGCAGCCCAACAAGCCTCGTGAACACTGAAGCTTTCTTT.

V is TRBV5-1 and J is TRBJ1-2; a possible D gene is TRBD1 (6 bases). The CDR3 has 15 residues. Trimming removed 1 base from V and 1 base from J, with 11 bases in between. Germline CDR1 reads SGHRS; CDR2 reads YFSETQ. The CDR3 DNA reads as TGCGCCAGCAGCTTGTCAGGGGCCGTTAACTATGGCTACACCTTC. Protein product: CASSLSGAVNYGYTF.

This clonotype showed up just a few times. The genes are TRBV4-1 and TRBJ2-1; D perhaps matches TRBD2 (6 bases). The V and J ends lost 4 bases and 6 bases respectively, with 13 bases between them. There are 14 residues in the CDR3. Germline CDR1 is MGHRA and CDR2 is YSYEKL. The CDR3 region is CASSLGRASNEQFF. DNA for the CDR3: TGCGCCAGCAGCCTCGGGAGAGCCTCCAATGAGCAGTTCTTC.

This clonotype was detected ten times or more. Written as DNA, the CDR3 is TGTGCCATCAGTGAGTCTATGAAAGAGGAGACCCAGTACTTC. It codes for CAISESMKEETQYF. This chain joins TRBV10-3 and TRBJ2-5, with unresolved D. The CDR3 loop spans 14 amino acids. Germline CDR1 is ENHRY and CDR2 is SYGVKD. Trimming shortened V by 0 bases and J by 5 bases, and 10 bases separated the two germline ends.

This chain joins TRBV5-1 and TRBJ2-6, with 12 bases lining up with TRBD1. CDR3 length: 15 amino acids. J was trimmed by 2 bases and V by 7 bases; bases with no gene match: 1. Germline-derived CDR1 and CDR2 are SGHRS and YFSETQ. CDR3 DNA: TGCGCCAGCGGGACAGGGGGCACTGGGGCCAACGTCCTGACTTTC. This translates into CASGTGGTGANVLTF.

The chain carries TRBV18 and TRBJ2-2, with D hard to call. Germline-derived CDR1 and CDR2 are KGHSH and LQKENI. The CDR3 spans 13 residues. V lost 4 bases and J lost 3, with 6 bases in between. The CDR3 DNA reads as TGTGCCAGCTCACGACTCGACACCGGGGAGCTGTTTTTT. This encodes CASSRLDTGELFF.

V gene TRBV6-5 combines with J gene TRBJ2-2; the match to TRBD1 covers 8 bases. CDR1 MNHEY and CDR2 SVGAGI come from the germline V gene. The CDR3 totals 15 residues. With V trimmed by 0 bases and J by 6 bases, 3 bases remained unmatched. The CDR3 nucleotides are TGTGCCAGCAGTTACTCCACAGGGGGGCCCGGGGAGCTGTTTTTT. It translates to CASSYSTGGPGELFF.

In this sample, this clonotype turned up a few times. The CDR3: CASTLGGQGVLGKLFF. The CDR3 DNA is TGTGCCAGCACCTTGGGGGGACAGGGGGTTTTAGGAAAACTGTTTTTT. V gene TRBV28 combines with J gene TRBJ1-4; TRBD1 agrees at 11 bases. CDR1 and CDR2 from the germline V gene are MDHEN and SYDVKM. The trim removed 7 bases at V and 10 bases at J, leaving 14 bases unmatched. This CDR3 spans 16 amino acids.

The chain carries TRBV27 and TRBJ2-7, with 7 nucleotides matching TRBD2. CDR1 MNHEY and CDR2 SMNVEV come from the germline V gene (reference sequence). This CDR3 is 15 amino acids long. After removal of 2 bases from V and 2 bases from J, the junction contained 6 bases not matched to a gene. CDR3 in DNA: TGTGCCAGCAGTTTAATGCGGGAGCTGGCCTACGAGCAGTACTTC. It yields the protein CASSLMRELAYEQYF.

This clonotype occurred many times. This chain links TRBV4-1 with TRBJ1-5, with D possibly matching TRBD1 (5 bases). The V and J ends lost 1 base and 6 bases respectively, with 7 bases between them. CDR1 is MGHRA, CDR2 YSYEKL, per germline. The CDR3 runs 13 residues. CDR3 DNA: TGCGCCAGCAGCCAAGGCGGGGGTCAGCCCCAGCATTTT. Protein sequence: CASSQGGGQPQHF.

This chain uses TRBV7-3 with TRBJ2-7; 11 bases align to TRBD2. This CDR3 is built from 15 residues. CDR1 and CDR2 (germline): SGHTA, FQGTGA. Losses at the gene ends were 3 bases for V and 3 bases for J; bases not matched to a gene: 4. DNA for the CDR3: TGTGCCAGCAGCTTGCTAGCGGGAGGCCGCTACGAGCAGTACTTC. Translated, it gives CASSLLAGGRYEQYF.

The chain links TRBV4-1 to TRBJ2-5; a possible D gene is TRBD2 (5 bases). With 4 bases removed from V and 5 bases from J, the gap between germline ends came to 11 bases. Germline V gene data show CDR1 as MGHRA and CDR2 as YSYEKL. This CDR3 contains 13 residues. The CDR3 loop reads CASSPGWEETQYF. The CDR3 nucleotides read TGCGCCAGCAGCCCCGGATGGGAGGAGACCCAGTACTTC.

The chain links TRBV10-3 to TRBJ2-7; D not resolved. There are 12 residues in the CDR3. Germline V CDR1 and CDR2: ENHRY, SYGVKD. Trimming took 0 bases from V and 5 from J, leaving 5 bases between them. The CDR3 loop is CAISESRNEQYV. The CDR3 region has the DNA TGTGCCATCAGTGAGTCACGAAACGAGCAGTACGTC.

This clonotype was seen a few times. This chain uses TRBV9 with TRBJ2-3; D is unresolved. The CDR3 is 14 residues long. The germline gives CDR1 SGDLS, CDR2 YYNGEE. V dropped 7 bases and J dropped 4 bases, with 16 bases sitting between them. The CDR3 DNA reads TGTGCCAGCCGGCCTACCTTGGCCGCAGATACGCAGTATTTT. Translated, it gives CASRPTLAADTQYF.

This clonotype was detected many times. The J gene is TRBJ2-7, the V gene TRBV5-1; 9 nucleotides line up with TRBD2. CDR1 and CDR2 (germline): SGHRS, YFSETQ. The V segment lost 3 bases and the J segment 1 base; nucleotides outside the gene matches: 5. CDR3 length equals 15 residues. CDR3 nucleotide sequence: TGCGCCAGCAGCTCTTGGCGGGAGGGTTCCTACGAGCAGTACTTC. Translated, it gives CASSSWREGSYEQYF.

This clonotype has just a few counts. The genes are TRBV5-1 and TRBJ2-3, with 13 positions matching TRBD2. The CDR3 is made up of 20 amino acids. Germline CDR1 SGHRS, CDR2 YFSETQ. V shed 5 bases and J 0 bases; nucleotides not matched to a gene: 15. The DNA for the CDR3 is TGCGCCAGCAGGCCAGGCCTCGGGGGGACTAGCGGGGTCAGCACAGATACGCAGTATTTT. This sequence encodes CASRPGLGGTSGVSTDTQYF.

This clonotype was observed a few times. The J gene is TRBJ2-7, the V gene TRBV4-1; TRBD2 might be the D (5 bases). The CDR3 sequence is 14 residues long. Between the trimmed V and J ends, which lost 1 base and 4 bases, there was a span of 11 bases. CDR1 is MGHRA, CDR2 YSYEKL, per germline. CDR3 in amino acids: CASSQAGRIYEQYF. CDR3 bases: TGCGCCAGCAGCCAAGCGGGAAGAATATACGAGCAGTACTTC.

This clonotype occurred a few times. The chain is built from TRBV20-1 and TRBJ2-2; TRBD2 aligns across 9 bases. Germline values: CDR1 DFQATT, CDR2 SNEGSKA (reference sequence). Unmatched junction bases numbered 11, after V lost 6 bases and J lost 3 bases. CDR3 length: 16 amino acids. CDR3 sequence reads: CSARLAARGYTGELFF. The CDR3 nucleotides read TGCAGTGCCAGACTAGCGGCCCGAGGGTACACCGGGGAGCTGTTTTTT.

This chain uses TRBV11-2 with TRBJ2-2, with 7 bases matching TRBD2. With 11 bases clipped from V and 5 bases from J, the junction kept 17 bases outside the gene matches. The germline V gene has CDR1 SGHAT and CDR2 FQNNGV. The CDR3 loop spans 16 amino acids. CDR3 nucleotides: TGTGCCGGTGCTACTAGCGCCTCTCGTGCGACCGGGGAGCTGTTTTTT. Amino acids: CAGATSASRATGELFF.

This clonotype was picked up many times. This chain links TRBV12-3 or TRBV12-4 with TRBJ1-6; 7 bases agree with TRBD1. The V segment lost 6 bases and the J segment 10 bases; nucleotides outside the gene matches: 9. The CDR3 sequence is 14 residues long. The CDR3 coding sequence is TGTGCCAGCAGGGCGGACAGGTTAAGGTCACCCCTCCACTTT. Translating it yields CASRADRLRSPLHF.